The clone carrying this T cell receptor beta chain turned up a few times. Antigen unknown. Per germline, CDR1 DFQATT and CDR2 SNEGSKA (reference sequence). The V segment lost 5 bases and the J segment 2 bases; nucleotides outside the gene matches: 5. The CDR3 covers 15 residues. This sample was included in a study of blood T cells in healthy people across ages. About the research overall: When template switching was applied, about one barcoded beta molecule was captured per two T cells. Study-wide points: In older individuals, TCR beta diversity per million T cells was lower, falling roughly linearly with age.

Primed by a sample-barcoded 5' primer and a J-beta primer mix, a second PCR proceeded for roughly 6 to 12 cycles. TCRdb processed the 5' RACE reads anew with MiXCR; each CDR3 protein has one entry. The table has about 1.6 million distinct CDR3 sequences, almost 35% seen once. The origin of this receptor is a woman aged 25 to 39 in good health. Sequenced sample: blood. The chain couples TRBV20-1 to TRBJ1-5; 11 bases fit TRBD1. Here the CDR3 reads CSAFPGQGGNQPQHF. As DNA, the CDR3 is TGCAGTGCTTTCCCGGGACAGGGGGGCAATCAGCCCCAGCATTTT.